This T cell receptor beta chain was retrieved from a study of shared clonotypes between healthy human individuals (dated by TCRdb to the early 2020s). Study-level background: Three men and a couple of women, aged 18 to 49 years, made up the cohort. For each donor, CD4 naive and CD4 memory were each run on three plates, CD8 naive on two plates, and CD8 memory on one plate. To estimate repertoire size and how much clonotypes are shared between individuals, the study performed deep sequencing of blood TCR repertoires from a few healthy adults. To increase sequencing depth and limit assay-specific biases, different laboratories used diverse techniques to prepare libraries and sequence TCR repertoires. Between about 0.85 and 8.9 billion PBMCs per donor were obtained by leukapheresis.

The donors were healthy, HIV-negative adults with no recently reported acute infections or vaccinations. Only Caucasian adults living in Nashville, Tennessee, USA were represented among the donors. CD4+ T cells were enriched by magnetic negative selection, after which naive cells were positively selected on CD45RA and the negative fraction was taken as the memory subset. Blood was collected by leukapheresis, and PBMCs were isolated by Ficoll-Histopaque density gradient centrifugation and then cryopreserved in liquid nitrogen vapor phase. Analytical flow cytometry was used to check the purity and quantity of every magnetically sorted T cell population. Each sorted fraction had its genomic DNA isolated and then quantified by UV absorbance on a Nanodrop 2000c. About this clone: It lacks a known antigen. No much larger clone is present one base from it, and per-base qualities are unavailable.

Findings and caveats that apply to the study as a whole: Compared with non-shared clonotypes, the clonotypes found in all four sorted-subset donors had higher generation probabilities. Across a few donors, approximately 5% of naive CD4, 3% to 4% of naive CD8, about 2.3% of memory CD4, and roughly 0.41% of memory CD8 clonotypes were shared. Estimated clonotype richness was generally larger for naive than for memory subsets. Rarefaction of sorted-subset datasets indicated incomplete sequencing despite the large sequencing depth. Because the study included a small number of donors, the genetic and exposure-history diversity represented was limited. Sampling was limited to blood, and TCR repertoires in tissue likely differ from TCR repertoires in blood. Pairwise subsampling indicated that sequencing depth was expected to affect the degree of clonotype sharing among donors.

The V and J ends are trimmed by 1 base and 7 bases, leaving 8 bases between them. The germline V gene (reference sequence) yields SEHNR for CDR1 and FQNEAQ for CDR2. Its CDR3 holds 14 amino acids, cysteine through phenylalanine. Just the 42-base CDR3 DNA is kept, in frame starting at base 1. Using the deep immunoSEQ assay, TCR CDR3 regions were amplified from genomic DNA by multiplex PCR. Genomic DNA extracted from each cell subset was distributed evenly over all wells of several immunoSEQ 96-well plates, and each plate served as one replicate. Each replicate PCR for sorted subsets received about 0.2 ug genomic DNA, equal to some 32,000 T cell genomes. Purified libraries were measured with a Qubit 3.0 fluorometer, size-checked on a Bioanalyzer 2100, and measured again with the KAPA Library Quantification kit. Each immunoSEQ 96-well plate was sequenced on its own single-read 150-cycle Illumina NextSeq 550 flow cell. Per the original workflow: Because only junctional sequences without quality scores were contained in the immunoSEQ output, filtering matching that applied to full-length reads could not be performed. Sequences were annotated with PyIR, a Python wrapper for IgBLAST v1.9, using IMGT germline references to assign V/J genes and CDR3. Reads were removed for weak V/J assignments (E-value above 1e-6), missing CDR3, stop codons, out-of-frame junctions, or ambiguous translated residues. V3J clonotypes were defined as sequences sharing an identical inferred V gene, J gene, and CDR3 amino acid sequence. Percentage overlap between repertoires was calculated by dividing the number of shared unique clonotypes by the size of the smaller repertoire. Richness of each repertoire was evaluated using RTK rarefaction, the Chao1 estimator, and Recon v2.1 estimates of unobserved clonotypes. OLGA was used to compute generation probabilities for all TCRbeta clonotypes that the gDNA method yielded from a handful of donors. Sourced from immuneACCESS, this table was stored by TCRdb with only in-frame sequences that have V and J called. A share of the clones is absent; for the studies checked, an unresolved V gene accounts for under half, and the remainder has no known explanation. V, J and clone size derive from that table, while D and trimming were established from the DNA sequence. This sample comprises fewer than 3 million clones, about nine tenths of them detected only once. The top ten constitute approximately 0.39% of the sample.

The sequence links TRBV7-9 to TRBJ1-6; no D gene call is confident. Sequences were obtained from naive CD4+ T cells from PBMCs. What this sample's cell subset or site label stands for: CD45RA+ positively selected. This sequence originates from a man aged 18-30 years in good health. Some clones in this sample may be carry-over from other donors' samples. The CDR3 region reads CASSLGALNSPLHF. The nucleotides are TGTGCCAGCAGCTTAGGTGCTCTAAATTCACCCCTCCACTTT.